The rows below give T cell receptor beta chains drawn from one sample of a study of blood T cell repertoires in COVID-19. Profiled with immunoSEQ multiplex PCR; TCRdb holds only in-frame clones, not every one. The sample contains approximately 150,000 clones, roughly nine tenths of which appear only once. The material sequenced was PBMCs or T cells enriched from blood (not recorded which). The receptor set was obtained from a middle-aged woman who had been exposed to COVID-19. The conserved cysteine and the conserved F or W are not part of the CDR3 here.

v_gene	j_gene	CDR3aa
TRBV27	TRBJ2-2	ASSSPSGGPPGELF
TRBV28	TRBJ2-1	ASSTPTSGKLYEQF
TRBV9	TRBJ1-2	ASSVGGEGIGYT
TRBV7-2	TRBJ2-5	ASSLVRGEETQY
TRBV5-8	TRBJ2-1	ASSLFSGGGYNEQF
TRBV30	TRBJ1-2	AWSTLANYGYT
TRBV9	TRBJ1-2	ASGPTGTGSGYT
TRBV4-3	TRBJ1-2	ASSQEYPGGYYGYT
TRBV18	TRBJ1-2	ASSPSAEGGYT
TRBV9	TRBJ2-7	ASSVVDNSEQY
TRBV4-3	TRBJ1-1	ASSLSQGSEAF
TRBV7-2	TRBJ2-1	ASSFTTSGNIEQF
TRBV5-4	TRBJ2-3	ASSGSGIGTDTQY
TRBV13	TRBJ2-1	ASSLVTSARYNEQF
TRBV4-3	TRBJ2-7	ASSLNVAGGTYEQY
TRBV19	TRBJ2-7	ASSAGGSYEQY
TRBV6-5	TRBJ1-5	ASKGGQGGNQPQH
TRBV28	TRBJ1-1	ASRSDRARPF
TRBV19	TRBJ2-6	ASSWVPGVGANVLT
TRBV6-5	TRBJ2-7	ASSYDEGGYGVQY
TRBV19	TRBJ1-5	ASSATGNQPQH
TRBV3-1/TRBV3-2	TRBJ1-1	ASSQVGGKGEAF
TRBV9	TRBJ1-2	ASSVATGDNYGYT
TRBV28	TRBJ1-1	ASSLTTGNTEAF
TRBV24-1	TRBJ2-5	ATSGYSGRGKAPQETQY
TRBV29-1	TRBJ2-7	SALKGLNSYEQY
TRBV7-9	TRBJ2-2	ASSPGTGLSGELF
TRBV6-1	TRBJ2-7	ASSEYYEQY
TRBV2	TRBJ1-1	ASSGRQGAANTEAF